The clone carrying this TCR beta chain has more than one count but fewer than ten. Its antigen is currently unknown. These data come from a study of T cell repertoires in cytomegalovirus infection. Study at large: In the study, CMV epitopes included recently identified HLA-C-restricted and well-studied HLA-B-restricted ones. Public TCR beta signature analysis indicated the presence of both CMV infection and matching HLA type.

Study-wide findings and caveats: HLA-C-restricted CMV clonotypes gave the most frequent clonotype in two of eight donors.

Germline CDR1 and CDR2: SQVTM and ANQGSEA. V lost 3 bases, J lost 0 bases, and 18 bases lay in between. This CDR3 is 17 amino acids long. Via MiXCR, TCRdb re-called the reads, giving one row per CDR3 protein. The sample contains about 770,000 distinct CDR3 sequences, 25% to 30% of which appear only once. This chain links TRBV29-1 with TRBJ2-1; TRBD2 might be the D (7 bases). This TCR was recovered from a human donor in good health (CMV status not recorded). Some clones in this sample may be carry-over from other donors' samples. Sequencing used cultured CD8+ T cells from PBMCs, obtained from culture after CMV antigen stimulation. CDR3 sequence: CSVEGLNRGGSYNEQFF. Here the CDR3 DNA reads TGCAGCGTTGAGGGGTTAAATAGGGGGGGCTCCTACAATGAGCAGTTCTTC.